This T cell receptor (beta chain) was identified in a study of OX40 agonist ivuxolimab in advanced cancers. The wider study: Ivuxolimab, an antibody that agonizes OX40 (CD134), was administered to the patients. Every 2 weeks, patients received ivuxolimab intravenously, dosed at 0.01 to 10 mg/kg.

Deletions cut 0 bases from V and 2 bases from J, with 11 bases between. The CDR3 consists of 15 residues. Germline V gene lookup returns CDR1 SGDLS and CDR2 YYNGEE. Produced via immunoSEQ multiplex PCR; TCRdb's table is partial and in-frame only. The repertoire holds 25,000 to 35,000 clones, with 81% as singletons. The sample was CD4+ or CD8+ T cells sorted from blood, taken in a trial of the OX40 agonist ivuxolimab. This sequence originates from an adult with an advanced solid tumor such as melanoma, head and neck, liver or kidney cancer. The rearrangement links TRBV9 to TRBJ1-2; D is ambiguous. In nucleotides, the CDR3 is TGTGCCAGCAGCGTAGAAGGCGGGCCGAACTATGGCTACACCTTC. Amino acids: CASSVEGGPNYGYTF.